Presented here are 4 T cell receptor beta chains from one specimen sequenced in a study of T-cell memory formation after mild COVID-19. One entry per CDR3 protein results from TCRdb running MiXCR on the 5' RACE reads. The sample contains some 600,000 distinct CDR3 sequences, about 18% of which appear only once. The sequenced sample was PBMCs or a T cell subset sorted from them (not recorded which). The receptors stem from an adult woman who had mild COVID-19 (a few samples of this study predate the infection). Cell type and time point are not known.

J is TRBJ1-1 and V is TRBV4-3, with 10 bases identical to TRBD1. J gave up 6 bases and V 0 bases, and 7 bases lay outside the gene matches. There are 16 residues in the CDR3. Germline values: CDR1 LGHNA, CDR2 YSLEER. The CDR3 sequence: CASSQELDRGTSEAFF. The DNA for the CDR3 is TGCGCCAGCAGCCAAGAATTGGACAGGGGGACGTCTGAAGCTTTCTTT.

The CDR3 region is CASSSEPRTGPSRDTQYF. DNA for the CDR3: TGCGCCAGCAGTTCTGAGCCCCGGACAGGTCCCTCTAGGGATACGCAGTATTTT. V and J are TRBV5-1 and TRBJ2-3, with 7 bases identical to TRBD1. After removal of 5 bases from V and 6 bases from J, the junction contained 21 bases not matched to a gene. Germline values: CDR1 SGHRS, CDR2 YFSETQ. The CDR3 totals 18 residues. Combining the CDR3 with reference TRBV5-1 and TRBJ2-3 gives the whole variable domain KAGVTQTPRYLIKTRGQQVTLSCSPISGHRSVSWYQQTPGQGLQFLFEYFSETQRNKGNFPGRFSGRQFSNSRSEMNVSTLELGDSALYLCASSSEPRTGPSRDTQYFGPGTRLTVL.

This clonotype was seen only a few times. For the CDR3, the DNA is TGTGCCAGCAGACTCGACGGCACTGAAGCTTTCTTT. Translating it yields CASRLDGTEAFF. V gene TRBV27 combines with J gene TRBJ1-1; D is uncertain. Trimming removed 6 bases at V and 4 bases at J, with 9 bases between. The germline gives CDR1 MNHEY, CDR2 SMNVEV (reference sequence). This CDR3 region has 12 residues.

The J gene is TRBJ1-2, the V gene TRBV2; D gene unclear. Germline CDR1 SNHLY, CDR2 FYNNEI. The V gene lost 4 bases and the J gene lost 5 bases, with 14 bases spanning the gap. This CDR3 is built from 14 residues. CDR3 DNA: TGTGCCAGCAGTGTCTCGGCAAGAGCGTATGGCTACACCTTC. This translates into CASSVSARAYGYTF.